This T cell receptor beta chain was documented in a study of blood T cell repertoires in COVID-19. Across the whole study: Sample material is recorded as cDNA or gDNA derived from T cells, B-cell-depleted T cells, or PBMCs.

Deletions cut 1 base from V and 8 bases from J, with 12 bases between. The CDR3 consists of 14 residues. Germline loops: CDR1 LGHNA, CDR2 YNFKEQ. Per the original data handling: How many nucleated cells were present was estimated from reference gene primer amplification. The assay was immunoSEQ multiplex PCR, and TCRdb's table has in-frame clones only and misses some. V and J calls and clone size are copied from that table; D and trimming were computed from the DNA. This sample carries about 120,000 clones, 85% to 90% of them seen once, and the ten largest clones take more than 25%. The gene calls are TRBV4-2 and TRBJ2-1; TRBD1 is a possible D gene (6 bases). Sequencing used peripheral blood. The receptor comes from a woman aged 70-85 years with acute or convalescent COVID-19. CDR3 nucleotides: TGTGCCAGCAGCCAAGCTGCACAGGGTGATGAGCAGTTCTTC. Its protein is CASSQAAQGDEQFF.